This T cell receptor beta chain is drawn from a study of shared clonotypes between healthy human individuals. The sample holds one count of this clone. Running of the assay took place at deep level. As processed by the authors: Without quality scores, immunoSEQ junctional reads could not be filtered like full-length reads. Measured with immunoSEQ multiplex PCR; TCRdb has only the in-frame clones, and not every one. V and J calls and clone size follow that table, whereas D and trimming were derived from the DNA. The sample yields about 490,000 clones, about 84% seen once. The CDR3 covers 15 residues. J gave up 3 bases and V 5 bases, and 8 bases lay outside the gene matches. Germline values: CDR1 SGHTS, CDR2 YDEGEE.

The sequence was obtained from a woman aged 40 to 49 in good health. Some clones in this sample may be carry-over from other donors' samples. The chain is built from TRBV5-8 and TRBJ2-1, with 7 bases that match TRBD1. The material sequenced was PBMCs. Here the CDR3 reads CASSPTGKLYNEQFF. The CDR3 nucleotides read TGTGCCAGCAGTCCGACAGGGAAGCTCTACAATGAGCAGTTCTTC.